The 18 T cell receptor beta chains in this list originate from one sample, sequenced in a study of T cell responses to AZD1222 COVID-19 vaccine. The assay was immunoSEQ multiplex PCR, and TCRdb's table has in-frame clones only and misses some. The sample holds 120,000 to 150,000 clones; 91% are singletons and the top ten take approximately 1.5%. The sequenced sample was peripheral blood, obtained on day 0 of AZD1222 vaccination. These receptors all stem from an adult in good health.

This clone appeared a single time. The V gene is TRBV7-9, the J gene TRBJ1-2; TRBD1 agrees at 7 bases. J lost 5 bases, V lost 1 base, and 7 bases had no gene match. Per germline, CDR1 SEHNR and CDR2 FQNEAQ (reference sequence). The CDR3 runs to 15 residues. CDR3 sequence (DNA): TGTGCCAGCAGCTTAGGAACAGGGGCTGGGTATGGCTACACCTTC. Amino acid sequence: CASSLGTGAGYGYTF.

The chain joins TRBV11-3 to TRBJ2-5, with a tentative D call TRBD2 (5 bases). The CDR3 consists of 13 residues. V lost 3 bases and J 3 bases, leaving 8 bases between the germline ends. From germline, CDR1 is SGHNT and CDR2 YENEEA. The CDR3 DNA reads TGTGCCAGCAGCTTGGAGGTAGAAGAGACCCAGTACTTC. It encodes CASSLEVEETQYF.

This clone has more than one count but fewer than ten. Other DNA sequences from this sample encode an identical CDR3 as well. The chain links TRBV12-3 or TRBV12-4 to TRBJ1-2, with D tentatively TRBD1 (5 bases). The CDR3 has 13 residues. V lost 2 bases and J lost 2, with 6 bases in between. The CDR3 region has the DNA TGTGCCAGCAGTTTACAGGGAAACTATGGCTACACCTTC. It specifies CASSLQGNYGYTF.

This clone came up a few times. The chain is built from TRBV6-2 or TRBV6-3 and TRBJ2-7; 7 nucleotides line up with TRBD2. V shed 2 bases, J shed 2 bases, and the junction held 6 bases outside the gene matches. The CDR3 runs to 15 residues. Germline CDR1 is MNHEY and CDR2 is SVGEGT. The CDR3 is CASSYVRESAYEQYF. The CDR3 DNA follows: TGTGCCAGCAGTTACGTGCGGGAGTCTGCCTACGAGCAGTACTTC.

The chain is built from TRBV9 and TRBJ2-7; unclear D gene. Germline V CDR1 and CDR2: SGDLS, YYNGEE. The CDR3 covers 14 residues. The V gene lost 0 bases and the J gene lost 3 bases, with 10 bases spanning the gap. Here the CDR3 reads CASSVDYGNYEQYF. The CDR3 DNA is TGTGCCAGCAGCGTAGATTACGGAAACTACGAGCAGTACTTC.

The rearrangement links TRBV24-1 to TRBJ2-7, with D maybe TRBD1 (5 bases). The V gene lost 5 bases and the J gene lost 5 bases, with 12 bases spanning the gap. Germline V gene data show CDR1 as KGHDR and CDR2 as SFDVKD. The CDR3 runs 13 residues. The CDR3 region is CATSGNPRDEQYF. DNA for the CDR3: TGTGCCACCAGTGGCAACCCCAGGGACGAGCAGTACTTC.

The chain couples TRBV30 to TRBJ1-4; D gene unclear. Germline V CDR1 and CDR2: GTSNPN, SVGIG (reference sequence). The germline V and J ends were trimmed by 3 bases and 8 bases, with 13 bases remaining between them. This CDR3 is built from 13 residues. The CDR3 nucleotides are TGTGCCTGGAGAAGGGCCCCGGGAGAAAAACTGTTTTTT. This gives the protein CAWRRAPGEKLFF.

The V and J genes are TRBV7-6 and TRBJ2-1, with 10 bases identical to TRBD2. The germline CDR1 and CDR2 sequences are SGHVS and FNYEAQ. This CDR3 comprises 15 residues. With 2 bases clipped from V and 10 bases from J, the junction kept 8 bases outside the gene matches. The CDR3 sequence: CASSLTAGGPGEQFF. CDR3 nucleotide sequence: TGTGCCAGCAGCTTAACAGCGGGGGGGCCAGGGGAGCAGTTCTTC.

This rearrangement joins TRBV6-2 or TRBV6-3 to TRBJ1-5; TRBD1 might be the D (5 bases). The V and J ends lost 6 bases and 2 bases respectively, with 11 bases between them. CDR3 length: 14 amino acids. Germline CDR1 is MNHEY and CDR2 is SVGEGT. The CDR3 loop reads CASSSAGRNQPQHF. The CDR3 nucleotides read TGTGCCAGCAGCTCGGCGGGGCGCAATCAGCCCCAGCATTTT.

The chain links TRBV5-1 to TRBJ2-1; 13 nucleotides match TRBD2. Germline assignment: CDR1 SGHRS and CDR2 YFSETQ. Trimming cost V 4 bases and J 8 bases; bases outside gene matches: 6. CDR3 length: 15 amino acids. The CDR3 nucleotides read TGCGCCAGCAGCCCACTAGCGGGAGGGGGCCATGAGCAGTTCTTC. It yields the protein CASSPLAGGGHEQFF.

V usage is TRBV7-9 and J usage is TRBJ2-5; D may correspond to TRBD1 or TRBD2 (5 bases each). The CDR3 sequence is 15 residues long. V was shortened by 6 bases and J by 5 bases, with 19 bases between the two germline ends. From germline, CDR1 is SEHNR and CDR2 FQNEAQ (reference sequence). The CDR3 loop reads CASRHSGTAPETQYF. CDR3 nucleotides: TGTGCCAGCAGACACTCCGGGACCGCCCCGGAGACCCAGTACTTC.

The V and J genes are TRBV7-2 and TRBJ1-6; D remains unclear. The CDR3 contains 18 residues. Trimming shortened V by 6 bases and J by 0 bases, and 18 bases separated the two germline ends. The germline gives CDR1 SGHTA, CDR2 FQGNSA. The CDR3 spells CASSLIGPTSSYNSPLHF. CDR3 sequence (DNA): TGTGCCAGCAGTTTAATAGGACCTACCAGCTCCTATAATTCACCCCTCCACTTT.

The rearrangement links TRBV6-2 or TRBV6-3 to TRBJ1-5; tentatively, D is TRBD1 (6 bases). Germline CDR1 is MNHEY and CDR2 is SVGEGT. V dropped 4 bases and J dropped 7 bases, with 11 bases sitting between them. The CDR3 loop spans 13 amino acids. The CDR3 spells CASSSGTRQPQHF. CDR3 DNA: TGTGCCAGCAGTTCCGGGACAAGACAGCCCCAGCATTTT.

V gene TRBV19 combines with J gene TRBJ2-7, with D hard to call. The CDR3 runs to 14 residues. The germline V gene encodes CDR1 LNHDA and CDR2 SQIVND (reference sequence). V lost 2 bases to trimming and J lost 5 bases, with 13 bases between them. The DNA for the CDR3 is TGTGCCAGTAGTATATCGGACCCTTGGAACGAGCAGTACTTC. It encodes CASSISDPWNEQYF.

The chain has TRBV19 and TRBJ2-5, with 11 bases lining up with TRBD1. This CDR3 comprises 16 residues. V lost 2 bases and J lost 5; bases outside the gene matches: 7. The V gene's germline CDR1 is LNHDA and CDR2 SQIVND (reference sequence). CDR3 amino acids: CASSIILGQGGETQYF. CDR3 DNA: TGTGCCAGTAGTATAATTTTGGGACAGGGGGGGGAGACCCAGTACTTC.

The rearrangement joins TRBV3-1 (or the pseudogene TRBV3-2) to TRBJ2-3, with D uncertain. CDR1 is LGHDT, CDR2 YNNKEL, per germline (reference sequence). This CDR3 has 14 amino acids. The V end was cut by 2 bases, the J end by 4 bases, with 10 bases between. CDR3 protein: CASSQPLSPDTQYF. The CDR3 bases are TGTGCCAGCAGCCAACCGCTCTCCCCAGATACGCAGTATTTT.

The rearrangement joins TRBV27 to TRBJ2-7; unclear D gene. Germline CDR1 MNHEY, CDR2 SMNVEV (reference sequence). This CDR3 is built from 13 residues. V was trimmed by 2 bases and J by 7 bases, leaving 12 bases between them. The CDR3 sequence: CASSLGLSREQYF. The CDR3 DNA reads TGTGCCAGCAGTTTAGGGCTATCTCGGGAGCAGTACTTC.

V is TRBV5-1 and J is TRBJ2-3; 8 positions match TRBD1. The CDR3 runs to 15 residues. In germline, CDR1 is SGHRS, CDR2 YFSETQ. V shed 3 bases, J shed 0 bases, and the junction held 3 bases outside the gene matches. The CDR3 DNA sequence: TGCGCCAGCAGCTCCCAGGGGGCCAGCACAGATACGCAGTATTTT. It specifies CASSSQGASTDTQYF.